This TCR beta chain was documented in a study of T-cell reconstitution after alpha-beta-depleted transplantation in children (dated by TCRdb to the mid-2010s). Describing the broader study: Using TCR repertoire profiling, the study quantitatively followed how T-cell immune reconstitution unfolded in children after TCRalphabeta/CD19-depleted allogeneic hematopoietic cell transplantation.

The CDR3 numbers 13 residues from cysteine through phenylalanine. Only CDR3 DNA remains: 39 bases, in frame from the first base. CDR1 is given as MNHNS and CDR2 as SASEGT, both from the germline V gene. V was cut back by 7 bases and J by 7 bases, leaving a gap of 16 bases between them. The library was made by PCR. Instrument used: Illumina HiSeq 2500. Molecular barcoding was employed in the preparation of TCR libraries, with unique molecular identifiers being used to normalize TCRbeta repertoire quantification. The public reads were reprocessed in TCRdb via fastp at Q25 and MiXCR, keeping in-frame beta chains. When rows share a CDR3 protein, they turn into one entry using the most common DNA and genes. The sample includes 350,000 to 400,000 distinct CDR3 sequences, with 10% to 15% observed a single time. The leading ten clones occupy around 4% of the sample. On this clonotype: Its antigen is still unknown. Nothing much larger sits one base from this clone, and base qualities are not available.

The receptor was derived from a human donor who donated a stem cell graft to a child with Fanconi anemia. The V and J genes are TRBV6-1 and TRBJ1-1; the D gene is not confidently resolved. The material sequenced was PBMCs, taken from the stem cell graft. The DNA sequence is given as TGTGCCAGCAATCGGGGTCCAGTGCTTGAAGCTTTCTTT. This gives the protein CASNRGPVLEAFF.